This passage covers 20 T cell receptor beta chains from one sample sequenced in a study of identical twins. From the 5' RACE reads, TCRdb called clonotypes with MiXCR, one entry per CDR3 protein. The table has 400,000 to 550,000 distinct CDR3 sequences, roughly a quarter seen once. The same sample was also studied in work on T cells expressing NK-cell markers.

The sequencing input was CD4+ T cells sorted from blood. The receptors were sampled from a woman aged 18-30 years in good health.

DNA of the CDR3: TGTGCCAGCAGTGAGATTGATTGGACCAGCCAAGAGACCCAGTACTTC. Encoded protein: CASSEIDWTSQETQYF. This chain links TRBV2 with TRBJ2-5; D unresolved. The CDR3 is 16 amino acids. From germline, CDR1 is SNHLY and CDR2 FYNNEI. The germline V and J ends were trimmed by 3 bases and 1 base, with 15 bases remaining between them. Looking up the rest from reference TRBV2 and TRBJ2-5 gives the full variable domain: EPEVTQTPSHQVTQMGQEVILRCVPISNHLYFYWYRQILGQKVEFLVSFYNNEISEKSEIFDDQFSVERPDGSNFTLKIRSTKLEDSAMYFCASSEIDWTSQETQYFGPGTRLLVL.

Written as DNA, the CDR3 is TGTGCCAGCAGCTTGTTCGGACTAGCGGGCACAGATACGCAGTATTTT. Encoded protein: CASSLFGLAGTDTQYF. V is TRBV7-2 and J is TRBJ2-3; 10 bases align to TRBD2. Germline V gene lookup returns CDR1 SGHTA and CDR2 FQGNSA. The CDR3 contains 16 residues. The ends lost 3 bases at V and 1 base at J; junction bases unmatched: 4.

This clonotype has more than one count but fewer than ten. The chain has TRBV6-5 and TRBJ1-3, with 7 bases aligning to TRBD1. The V and J ends lost 4 bases and 0 bases, in that order; junction bases with no gene match: 6. CDR1 MNHEY and CDR2 SVGAGI come from the germline V gene. The CDR3 loop spans 16 amino acids. This CDR3 reads CASSSGDRDSGNTIYF. The CDR3, as DNA: TGTGCCAGCAGTTCGGGGGACAGAGACTCTGGAAACACCATATATTTT.

The chain links TRBV12-5 to TRBJ2-4; D unclear. The CDR3 is 12 amino acids. The germline V gene encodes CDR1 LGHNT and CDR2 FRNRAP. V dropped 5 bases and J dropped 8 bases, with 10 bases sitting between them. As DNA, the CDR3 is TGTGCTAGTGGTCTTCCTCGAGACATTCAGTACTTC. This translates into CASGLPRDIQYF.

The chain links TRBV5-1 to TRBJ2-3; no reliable D call. The CDR3 length is 14 residues. Per the germline V gene, CDR1 is SGHRS and CDR2 is YFSETQ. Trimming cost V 4 bases and J 4 bases, with 13 bases left between them. The DNA for the CDR3 is TGCGCCAGCAGCACCAGAGGTGGGCCAGATACGCAGTATTTT. Protein sequence: CASSTRGGPDTQYF.

This clonotype was counted ten times or more. The chain uses TRBV5-5 and TRBJ2-4; the D gene is possibly TRBD2 (6 bases). Deletions cut 3 bases from V and 0 bases from J, with 13 bases between. The CDR3 length is 16 residues. Germline V lookup: CDR1 SGHKS, CDR2 YYEKEE (reference sequence). The CDR3 spells CASSSRWGVAKNIQYF. For the CDR3, the DNA is TGTGCCAGCAGCTCTCGATGGGGGGTAGCCAAAAACATTCAGTACTTC.

This clonotype was seen only a few times. This chain connects TRBV5-5 to TRBJ2-3; tentatively, D is TRBD2 (5 bases). CDR1 is SGHKS, CDR2 YYEKEE, per germline (reference sequence). The CDR3 covers 16 residues. The V end was cut by 0 bases, the J end by 2 bases, with 13 bases between. As DNA, the CDR3 is TGTGCCAGCAGCTTGGCCGGGGTTCGTCACACAGATACGCAGTATTTT. It specifies CASSLAGVRHTDTQYF.

This clonotype was detected only a few times. The chain recombines TRBV25-1 with TRBJ1-4, with D unresolved. The CDR3 is made up of 14 amino acids. Germline V CDR1 and CDR2: MGHDK, SYGVNS. The ends were cut back, 1 base at V and 4 bases at J, with 7 bases in the middle. The chain's CDR3 is CASSESGSNEKLFF. CDR3 sequence (DNA): TGTGCCAGCAGTGAATCGGGTAGTAATGAAAAACTGTTTTTT.

This clonotype was detected only a few times. The gene calls are TRBV5-4 and TRBJ1-2; D not resolved. The V gene lost 0 bases and the J gene lost 4 bases, with 10 bases spanning the gap. Germline V gene sequence: CDR1 SGHNT, CDR2 YYREEE (reference sequence). This CDR3 spans 14 amino acids. CDR3 residues: CASSLGGGIYGYTF. DNA of the CDR3: TGTGCCAGCAGCTTGGGCGGAGGGATCTATGGCTACACCTTC.

This clonotype was detected a few times. The chain combines TRBV6-2 or TRBV6-3 with TRBJ2-2; TRBD1 might be the D (6 bases). This CDR3 comprises 14 residues. Germline CDR1 is MNHEY and CDR2 is SVGEGT. With 7 bases removed from V and 4 bases from J, the gap between germline ends came to 13 bases. The CDR3, as DNA: TGTGCCAGCACCCCAATCAGGGGCACCGGGGAGCTGTTTTTT. This sequence encodes CASTPIRGTGELFF.

This sequence joins TRBV5-1 and TRBJ1-2, with 7 bases lining up with TRBD1. The junction had 7 bases not matched to a gene; V was cut back by 3 bases and J by 5 bases. Germline V CDR1 and CDR2: SGHRS, YFSETQ. CDR3 length: 14 amino acids. The CDR3: CASSSGQTAYGYTF. The CDR3 nucleotides read TGCGCCAGCAGCTCGGGACAGACAGCGTATGGCTACACCTTC. The entire variable domain, with the rest obtained from reference TRBV5-1 and TRBJ1-2, is as follows: KAGVTQTPRYLIKTRGQQVTLSCSPISGHRSVSWYQQTPGQGLQFLFEYFSETQRNKGNFPGRFSGRQFSNSRSEMNVSTLELGDSALYLCASSSGQTAYGYTFGSGTRLTVV.

This rearrangement joins TRBV5-1 to TRBJ2-7; a weak D match, TRBD1 (6 bases). V was cut by 7 bases and J by 3 bases, with 23 bases left in between. The germline V gene has CDR1 SGHRS and CDR2 YFSETQ. There are 16 residues in the CDR3. The chain's CDR3 is CASRKGHQKGGYEQYF. The CDR3 coding sequence is TGCGCCAGCCGCAAGGGACACCAGAAAGGGGGCTACGAGCAGTACTTC.

This chain uses TRBV20-1 with TRBJ2-3; D might be TRBD1 (7 bases). Germline CDR1 reads DFQATT; CDR2 reads SNEGSKA (reference sequence). Trimming removed 2 bases from V and 10 bases from J, with 25 bases in between. The CDR3 runs to 16 residues. CDR3 protein: CSARPYRGSGGASQYF. Here the CDR3 DNA reads TGCAGTGCTAGACCTTACAGGGGATCCGGCGGGGCGTCGCAGTATTTT.

This clonotype occurred a few times. The genes are TRBV4-3 and TRBJ1-6; a possible D gene is TRBD1 (6 bases). There are 15 residues in the CDR3. The germline V and J ends were trimmed by 0 bases and 8 bases, with 11 bases remaining between them. Germline CDR1 LGHNA, CDR2 YSLEER. CDR3 sequence reads: CASSQDRGGHSPLHF. CDR3 DNA: TGCGCCAGCAGCCAAGATAGGGGGGGACATTCACCCCTCCACTTT.

This clonotype has more than one count but fewer than ten. This sequence joins TRBV2 and TRBJ1-1; D is unresolved. V gave up 6 bases and J gave up 7 bases, with 9 bases separating them. The CDR3 is made up of 11 amino acids. The germline V gene has CDR1 SNHLY and CDR2 FYNNEI. For the CDR3, the DNA is TGTGCCAGCAGGTGGGAAATTGAAGCTTTCTTT. Translation: CASRWEIEAFF. The complete variable domain, with remaining parts taken from reference TRBV2 and TRBJ1-1, reads EPEVTQTPSHQVTQMGQEVILRCVPISNHLYFYWYRQILGQKVEFLVSFYNNEISEKSEIFDDQFSVERPDGSNFTLKIRSTKLEDSAMYFCASRWEIEAFFGQGTRLTVV.

This sequence joins TRBV12-3 or TRBV12-4 and TRBJ2-7, with 8 bases fitting TRBD2. The CDR3 is 14 residues long. Trimming cost V 0 bases and J 5 bases; bases outside gene matches: 3. The CDR3, as DNA: TGTGCCAGCAGTTTAGCCGGGGGGGCCCACGAGCAGTACTTC. Its protein is CASSLAGGAHEQYF.

There are a few counts of this clonotype. The chain has TRBV20-1 and TRBJ1-1, with 7 bases that match TRBD1. This CDR3 has 13 residues. Germline V gene lookup returns CDR1 DFQATT and CDR2 SNEGSKA (reference sequence). This CDR3 reads CTTNFRGGTEAFF. The CDR3 DNA sequence: TGCACCACCAACTTCAGGGGGGGCACTGAAGCTTTCTTT.

A few counts support this clonotype. CDR3 region: CASRSTAGGSYEQYF. CDR3 DNA: TGTGCCAGCAGGTCCACCGCCGGTGGATCCTACGAGCAGTACTTC. The chain has TRBV12-3 or TRBV12-4 and TRBJ2-7; D uncertain. The CDR3 is 15 amino acids. V was cut by 6 bases and J by 1 base, with 16 bases left in between.

This clonotype was seen repeatedly, ten times or more. The chain couples TRBV6-5 to TRBJ1-2, with 8 bases fitting TRBD1. The germline V gene has CDR1 MNHEY and CDR2 SVGAGI. This CDR3 has 14 residues. The junction had 6 bases not matched to a gene; V was cut back by 2 bases and J by 7 bases. CDR3 DNA sequence: TGTGCCAGCAGTTACGTCATAACAGGGGGTGGCTACACCTTC. Amino acid sequence: CASSYVITGGGYTF.

This chain links TRBV6-5 with TRBJ2-5, with TRBD1 matching over 8 bases. CDR1 and CDR2 (germline): MNHEY, SVGAGI. The CDR3 length is 15 residues. Unmatched junction bases numbered 8, after V lost 4 bases and J lost 4 bases. The CDR3 loop reads CASSLTGQGAETQYF. The CDR3 bases are TGTGCCAGCAGTTTGACCGGACAGGGAGCAGAGACCCAGTACTTC.